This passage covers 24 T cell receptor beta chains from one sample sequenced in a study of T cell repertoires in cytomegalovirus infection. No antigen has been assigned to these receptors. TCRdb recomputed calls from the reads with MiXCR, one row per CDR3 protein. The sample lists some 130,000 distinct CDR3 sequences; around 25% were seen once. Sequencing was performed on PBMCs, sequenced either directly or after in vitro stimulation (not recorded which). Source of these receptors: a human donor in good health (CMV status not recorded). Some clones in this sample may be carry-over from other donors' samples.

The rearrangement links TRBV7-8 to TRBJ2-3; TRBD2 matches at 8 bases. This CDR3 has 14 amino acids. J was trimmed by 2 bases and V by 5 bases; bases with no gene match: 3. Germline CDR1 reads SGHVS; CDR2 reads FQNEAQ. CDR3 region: CASSIGLATDTQYF. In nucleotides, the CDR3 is TGTGCCAGCAGCATCGGACTAGCCACAGATACGCAGTATTTT. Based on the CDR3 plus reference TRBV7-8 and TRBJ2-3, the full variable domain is GAGVSQSPRYKVAKRGQDVALRCDPISGHVSLFWYQQALGQGPEFLTYFQNEAQLDKSGLPSDRFFAERPEGSVSTLKIQRTQQEDSAVYLCASSIGLATDTQYFGPGTRLTVL.

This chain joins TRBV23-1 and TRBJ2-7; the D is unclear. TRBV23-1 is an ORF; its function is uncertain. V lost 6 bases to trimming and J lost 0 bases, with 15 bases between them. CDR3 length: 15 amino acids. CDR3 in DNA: TGCGCCAGCAGCCACACCGACGGAAGCTCCTACGAGCAGTACGTC. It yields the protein CASSHTDGSSYEQYV.

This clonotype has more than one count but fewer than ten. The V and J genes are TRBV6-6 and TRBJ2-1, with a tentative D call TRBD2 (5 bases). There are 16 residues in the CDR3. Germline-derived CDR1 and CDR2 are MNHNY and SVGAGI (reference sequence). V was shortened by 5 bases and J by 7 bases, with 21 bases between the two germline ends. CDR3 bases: TGTGCCAGCAGTGTCTATAGAGCTAAGGAGGTTAATGAGCAGTTCTTC. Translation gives CASSVYRAKEVNEQFF.

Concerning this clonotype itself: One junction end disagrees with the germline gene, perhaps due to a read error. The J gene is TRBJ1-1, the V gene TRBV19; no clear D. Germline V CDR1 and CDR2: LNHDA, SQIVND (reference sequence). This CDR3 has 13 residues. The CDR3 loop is CASVAGAYTEVFF. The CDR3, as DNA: TGTGCCAGCGTCGCGGGCGCGTACACTGAAGTTTTCTTT.

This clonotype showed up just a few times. The CDR3: CASRKRFTPDTQYF. The DNA of the CDR3 is TGCGCCAGCAGAAAGAGATTCACCCCAGATACGCAGTATTTT. The chain recombines TRBV23-1 with TRBJ2-3; D gene uncertain. TRBV23-1 is labeled an ORF, and its function is uncertain. V dropped 6 bases and J dropped 4 bases, with 14 bases sitting between them. The length of the CDR3 is 14 residues.

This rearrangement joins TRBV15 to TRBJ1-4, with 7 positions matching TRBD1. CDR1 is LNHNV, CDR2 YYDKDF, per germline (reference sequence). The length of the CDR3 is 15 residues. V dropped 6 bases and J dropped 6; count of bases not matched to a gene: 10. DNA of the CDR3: TGTGCCACCAGACCCTCCGGGACAGTATATGAAAAACTGTTTTTT. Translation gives CATRPSGTVYEKLFF.

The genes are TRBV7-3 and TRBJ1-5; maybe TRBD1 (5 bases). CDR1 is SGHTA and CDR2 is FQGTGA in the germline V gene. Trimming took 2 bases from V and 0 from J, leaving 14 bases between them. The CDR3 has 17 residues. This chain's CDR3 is CASSLEPAGLSNQPQHF. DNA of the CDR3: TGTGCCAGCAGCTTAGAACCCGCAGGGCTTAGCAATCAGCCCCAGCATTTT.

The CDR3 protein is CASSEGLAGVNEQFF. In DNA, the CDR3 is TGTGCCAGCAGCGAGGGACTAGCGGGAGTCAATGAGCAGTTCTTC. The chain carries TRBV7-3 and TRBJ2-1; 14 bases align to TRBD2. Losses at the gene ends were 5 bases for V and 6 bases for J; bases not matched to a gene: 3. CDR1 is SGHTA, CDR2 FQGTGA, per germline. The CDR3 consists of 15 residues.

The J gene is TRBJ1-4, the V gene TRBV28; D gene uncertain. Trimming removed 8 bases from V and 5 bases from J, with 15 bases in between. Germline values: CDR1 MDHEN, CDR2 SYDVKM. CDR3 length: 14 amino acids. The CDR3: CASAQGNSNEKLFF. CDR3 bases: TGTGCCAGCGCCCAAGGCAATTCAAATGAAAAACTGTTTTTT.

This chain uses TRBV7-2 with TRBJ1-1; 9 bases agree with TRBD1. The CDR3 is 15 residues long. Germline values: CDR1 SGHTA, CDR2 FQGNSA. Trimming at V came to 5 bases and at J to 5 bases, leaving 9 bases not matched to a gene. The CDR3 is CASSLNRGRRTEAFF. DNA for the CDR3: TGTGCCAGCAGCCTGAACAGGGGGCGGAGGACTGAAGCTTTCTTT.

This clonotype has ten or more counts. CDR3 residues: CASSLVTGGYNEQFF. Here the CDR3 DNA reads TGTGCCAGCAGCTTAGTGACAGGGGGCTACAATGAGCAGTTCTTC. This sequence joins TRBV7-2 and TRBJ2-1; 9 nucleotides align to TRBD1. The V gene's germline CDR1 is SGHTA and CDR2 FQGNSA. This CDR3 spans 15 amino acids. V was pared by 1 base and J by 3 bases, with 1 base of the junction left unmatched.

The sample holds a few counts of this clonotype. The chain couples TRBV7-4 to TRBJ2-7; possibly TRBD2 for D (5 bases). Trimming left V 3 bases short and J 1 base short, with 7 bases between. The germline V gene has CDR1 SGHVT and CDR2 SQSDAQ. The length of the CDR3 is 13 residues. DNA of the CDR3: TGTGCCAGCAGCTTTCGGGGATCCTACGAGCAGTACTTC. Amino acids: CASSFRGSYEQYF.

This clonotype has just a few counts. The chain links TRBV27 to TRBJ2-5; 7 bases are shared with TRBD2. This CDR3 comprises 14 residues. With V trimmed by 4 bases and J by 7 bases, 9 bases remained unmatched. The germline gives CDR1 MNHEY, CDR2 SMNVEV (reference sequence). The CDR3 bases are TGTGCCAGCAGTTCAGCGGGAACAAGAGTGACCCAGTACTTC. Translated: CASSSAGTRVTQYF.

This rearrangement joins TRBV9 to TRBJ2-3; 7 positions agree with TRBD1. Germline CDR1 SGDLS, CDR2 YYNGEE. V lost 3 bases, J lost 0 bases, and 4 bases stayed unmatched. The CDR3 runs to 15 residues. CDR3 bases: TGTGCCAGCAGCGCCACAGGGGCTAGCACAGATACGCAGTATTTT. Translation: CASSATGASTDTQYF.

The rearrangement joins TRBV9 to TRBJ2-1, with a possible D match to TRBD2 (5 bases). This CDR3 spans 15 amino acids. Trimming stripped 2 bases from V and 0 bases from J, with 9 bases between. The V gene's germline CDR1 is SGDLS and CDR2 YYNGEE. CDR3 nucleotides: TGTGCCAGCAGCGTCTGGGAGAGCTCCTACAATGAGCAGTTCTTC. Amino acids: CASSVWESSYNEQFF.

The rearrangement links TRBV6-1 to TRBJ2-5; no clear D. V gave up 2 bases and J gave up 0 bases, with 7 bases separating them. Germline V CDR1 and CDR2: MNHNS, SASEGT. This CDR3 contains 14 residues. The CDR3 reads CASSERVYQETQYF. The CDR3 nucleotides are TGTGCCAGCAGTGAACGAGTGTACCAAGAGACCCAGTACTTC.

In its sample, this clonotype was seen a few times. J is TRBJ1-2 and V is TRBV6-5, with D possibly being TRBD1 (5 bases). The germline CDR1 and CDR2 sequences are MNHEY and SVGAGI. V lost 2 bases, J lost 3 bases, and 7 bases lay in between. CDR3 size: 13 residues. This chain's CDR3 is CASSYGGDYGYTF. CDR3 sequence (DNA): TGTGCCAGCAGTTACGGGGGGGACTATGGCTACACCTTC.

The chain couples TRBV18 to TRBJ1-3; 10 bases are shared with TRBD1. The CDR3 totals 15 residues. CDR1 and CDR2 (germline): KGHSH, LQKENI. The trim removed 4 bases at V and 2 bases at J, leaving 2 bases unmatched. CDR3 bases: TGTGCCAGCTCACACGACAGGGGGCCTGGAAACACCATATATTTT. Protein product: CASSHDRGPGNTIYF.

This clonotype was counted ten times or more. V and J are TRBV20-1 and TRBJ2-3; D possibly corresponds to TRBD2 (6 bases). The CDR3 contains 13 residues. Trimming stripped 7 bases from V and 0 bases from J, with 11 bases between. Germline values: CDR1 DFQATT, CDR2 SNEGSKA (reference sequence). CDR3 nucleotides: TGCAGTGTTGAGGGACTCAGCACAGATACGCAGTATTTT. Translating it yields CSVEGLSTDTQYF.

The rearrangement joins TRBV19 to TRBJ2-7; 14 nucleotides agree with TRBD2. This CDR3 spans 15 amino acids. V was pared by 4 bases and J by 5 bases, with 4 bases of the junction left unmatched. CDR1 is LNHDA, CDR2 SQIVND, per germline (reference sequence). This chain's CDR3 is CASSTLGLAGDEQYF. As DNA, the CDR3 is TGTGCCAGTAGTACCCTGGGACTAGCGGGAGACGAGCAGTACTTC.

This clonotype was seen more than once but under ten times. CDR3 nucleotides: TGTGCCAGCAGCTTAAGGGTGACTAGCGGGAGTCCTAGCTCCTACAATGAGCAGTTCTTC. Translated: CASSLRVTSGSPSSYNEQFF. The rearrangement joins TRBV7-2 to TRBJ2-1; TRBD2 matches 12 bases. Germline CDR1 SGHTA, CDR2 FQGNSA. Trimming at V came to 2 bases and at J to 0 bases, leaving 11 bases not matched to a gene. There are 20 residues in the CDR3.

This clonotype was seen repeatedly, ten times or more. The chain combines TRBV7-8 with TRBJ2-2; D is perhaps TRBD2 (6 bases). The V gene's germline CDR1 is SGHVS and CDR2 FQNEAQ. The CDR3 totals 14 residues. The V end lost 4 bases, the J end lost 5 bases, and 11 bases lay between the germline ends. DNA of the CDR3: TGTGCCAGCAGCTCCTTTAGCGGTACCGGGGAGCTGTTTTTT. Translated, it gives CASSSFSGTGELFF.

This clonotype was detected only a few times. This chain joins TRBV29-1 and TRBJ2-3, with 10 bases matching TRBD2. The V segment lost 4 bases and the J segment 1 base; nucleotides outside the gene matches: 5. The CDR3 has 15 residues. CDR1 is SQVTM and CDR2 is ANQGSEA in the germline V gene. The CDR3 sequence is CSVVRTSGGTDTQYF. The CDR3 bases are TGCAGCGTTGTTCGGACTAGCGGAGGCACAGATACGCAGTATTTT.

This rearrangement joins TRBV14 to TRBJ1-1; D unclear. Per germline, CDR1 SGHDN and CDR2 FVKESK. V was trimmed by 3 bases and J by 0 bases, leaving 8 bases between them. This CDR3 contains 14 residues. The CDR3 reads CASSHPPLNTEAFF. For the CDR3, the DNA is TGTGCCAGCAGCCACCCGCCCCTGAACACTGAAGCTTTCTTT.